This T cell receptor (beta chain) was obtained from a study of T cell repertoires in cytomegalovirus infection. Study-level information: Evidence of both CMV infection and a matching HLA type came from public TCR beta signatures.

Study-level points and caveats: Cumulative public TCR beta family frequency identified carriers of CMV plus the relevant HLA. Dominant in the ex vivo response were TCR beta clonotypes restricted by HLA-C and specific for CMV.

TCRdb analysed the reads with MiXCR anew, one entry per CDR3 protein. The top ten clones hold around 13% of a sample with around 550,000 distinct CDR3 sequences, about 26% of them seen once. This clonotype was seen only a few times. Its antigen is currently unknown. The CDR3 is 13 amino acids. Germline loops: CDR1 SGHNT, CDR2 YYREEE (reference sequence). The ends lost 4 bases at V and 2 bases at J; junction bases unmatched: 2. This TCR came from a human donor in good health (CMV status not recorded). Some clones in this sample may be carry-over from other donors' samples. This chain uses TRBV5-4 with TRBJ2-7; 8 bases match TRBD2. Material for sequencing was PBMCs. CDR3 region: CASSRRGAYEQYF. The DNA of the CDR3 is TGTGCCAGCAGCAGGCGGGGGGCCTACGAGCAGTACTTC.